This T cell receptor (beta chain) emerged from a study of T cell responses to AZD1222 COVID-19 vaccine. The overall study: Pooling covered second doses at about 4 or about 12 weeks.

Profiling relied on immunoSEQ multiplex PCR, and the TCRdb table lists in-frame clones only, not all of them. The sample holds 140,000 to 150,000 clones, roughly nine tenths seen once. CDR3 length equals 16 residues. As concerns this clone: Its antigen is unknown.

Study conclusions and caveats: The donors showed a predominance of white British ancestry and of females, with possible underestimation of clonal diversity. There were repertoire samples only from the period after the peak T cell response. Seropositivity was recorded at baseline in only a handful of AZD1222 recipients.

This sample comprised peripheral blood, obtained on day 0 of AZD1222 vaccination. This sequence was found in an adult in good health. The V and J genes are TRBV21-1 and TRBJ2-7; the table names TRBD1, a call not compared with the DNA. TRBV21-1 is a recognized pseudogene. For the CDR3, the DNA is TGTGCCAGCAGCAAAGGGAGCGAGCAGGGCTCCTACGAGCAGTACTTC. Translation: CASSKGSEQGSYEQYF.